The clone carrying this T cell receptor (beta chain) showed up just once. This record comes from a study of CD8 T cells in Susac syndrome. Germline assignment: CDR1 SQVTM and CDR2 ANQGSEA. Trimming cost V 4 bases and J 7 bases, with 14 bases left between them. CDR3 length: 13 amino acids. CD8+ and CD4+ T cells from blood underwent TCR beta sequencing. The CD8+ and CD4+ T cells were isolated magnetically using a negative isolation approach, whereas the TEMRA cells were enriched by FACS. RNA totalling roughly 0.5 to 1 ug underwent reverse transcription with random hexamers. An immunoSEQ multiplex PCR amplified TCR beta CDR3 over 54 Vbeta and 13 Jbeta. MiXCR, run by TCRdb on the immunoSEQ multiplex PCR reads, gives a single entry per CDR3 protein. Among 100,000 to 150,000 distinct CDR3 sequences, around 95% were seen once, and the ten largest hold more than 0.075%.

The source is a human donor in good health. The sequenced sample was CD4+ T cells from PBMCs. The chain is built from TRBV29-1 and TRBJ1-5, with D possibly TRBD1 on 6 matching bases. This CDR3 is CSVAGARGQPQHF. The CDR3 nucleotides are TGCAGCGTTGCAGGGGCGCGGGGCCAGCCCCAGCATTTT.